This T cell receptor (beta chain) is from a study of identical twins. MiXCR, run by TCRdb on the 5' RACE reads, gives a single entry per CDR3 protein. Altogether roughly 1,500,000 distinct CDR3 sequences are present, less than 35% being singletons, with the ten largest covering approximately 0.29%. Germline V gene data show CDR1 as MNHEY and CDR2 as SVGEGT. The CDR3 is 18 amino acids. The V and J ends lost 4 bases and 11 bases, in that order; junction bases with no gene match: 19. This clonotype was sampled from a newborn girl in good health. This chain connects TRBV6-2 or TRBV6-3 to TRBJ2-5, with 13 bases identical to TRBD2. Sequenced material: cord blood. The CDR3 loop is CASSWRVGTSGVLPEQYF. The CDR3 coding sequence is TGTGCCAGCAGTTGGAGAGTTGGGACTAGCGGGGTCCTACCTGAGCAGTACTTC.